What follows are 5 T cell receptor beta chains derived from one specimen sequenced in a study of cytomegalovirus exposure and HLA in healthy donors. It was with 60 Vbeta and 13 Jbeta primers that the PCR ran. Using immunoSEQ multiplex PCR, the repertoire was profiled, and TCRdb retains in-frame clones only, with some absent. The table lists about 110,000 clones, roughly three quarters of them singletons, with roughly 6.2% in the top ten. Material for sequencing was PBMCs. Receptors originate from a man aged 25-40 years in good health and CMV-seropositive.

The chain is built from TRBV19 and TRBJ1-1; D is perhaps TRBD1 (5 bases). Per the germline V gene, CDR1 is LNHDA and CDR2 is SQIVND (reference sequence). Trimming removed 3 bases from V and 3 bases from J, with 14 bases in between. The CDR3 covers 15 residues. Here the CDR3 reads CASSIQGGADTEAFF. CDR3 bases: TGTGCCAGTAGTATTCAGGGCGGGGCGGACACTGAAGCTTTCTTT.

The rearrangement joins TRBV28 to TRBJ1-5; the match to TRBD1 covers 7 bases. This CDR3 spans 14 amino acids. V dropped 6 bases and J dropped 3; count of bases not matched to a gene: 5. The germline CDR1 and CDR2 sequences are MDHEN and SYDVKM. CDR3 nucleotide sequence: TGTGCCAGCAGGAGACAGGGTCCCAATCAGCCCCAGCATTTT. Protein product: CASRRQGPNQPQHF.

The table lists this clone with a count of one. V gene TRBV10-3 combines with J gene TRBJ2-7, with 7 bases identical to TRBD1. CDR1 and CDR2 (germline): ENHRY, SYGVKD. This CDR3 comprises 14 residues. The junction had 4 bases not matched to a gene; V was cut back by 3 bases and J by 2 bases. This chain's CDR3 is CAISEGQGAYEQYF. DNA of the CDR3: TGTGCCATCAGTGAAGGTCAGGGGGCCTACGAGCAGTACTTC.

There are a few counts of this clone. The chain links TRBV19 to TRBJ1-5; no reliable D call. In germline, CDR1 is LNHDA, CDR2 SQIVND (reference sequence). Trimming took off 2 bases at V and 4 bases at J, with 12 bases between the two ends. The CDR3 runs 15 residues. CDR3 residues: CASSISTSQNQPQHF. CDR3 bases: TGTGCCAGTAGTATATCCACATCCCAAAATCAGCCCCAGCATTTT.

The table lists this clone with a count of one. The chain joins TRBV2 to TRBJ2-7, with D unclear. CDR3 size: 12 residues. Germline V gene lookup returns CDR1 SNHLY and CDR2 FYNNEI. The V and J ends lost 1 base and 6 bases respectively, with 7 bases between them. CDR3 DNA sequence: TGTGCCAGCAGTGAAGGCAGTGCCGAGCAGTACTTC. Its translation is CASSEGSAEQYF. Looking up the rest from reference TRBV2 and TRBJ2-7 gives the full variable domain: EPEVTQTPSHQVTQMGQEVILRCVPISNHLYFYWYRQILGQKVEFLVSFYNNEISEKSEIFDDQFSVERPDGSNFTLKIRSTKLEDSAMYFCASSEGSAEQYFGPGTRLTVT.